This entry describes one TCR beta chain. Its antigen is unidentified. Germline V gives CDR1 MDHEN, CDR2 SYDVKM. This CDR3 has 14 residues. V was clipped by 6 bases and J by 2 bases, with 13 bases between them. The data were obtained in a study of cytomegalovirus exposure and HLA in healthy donors. Findings and limits, study-wide: Researchers reported from a later analysis that most CMV-associated TCR beta chains appeared HLA-restricted. In a later analysis, at a false discovery rate of 0.05, about 17,000 TCR beta sequences matched HLA alleles.

PCR employed 60 Vbeta and 13 Jbeta primers. In the original processing: Counted up in a later analysis, unique TCR beta chains came to some 75 million, with around 10 million shared. Only in-frame clones appear in the TCRdb table, and some are missing; sequencing was by immunoSEQ multiplex PCR. V and J calls plus clone size are reproduced from that table; the DNA served to infer D and trimming. The table includes 110,000 to 150,000 clones, more than 60% detected once. The sequenced material came from PBMCs. V gene TRBV28 combines with J gene TRBJ1-2; D perhaps matches TRBD1 (5 bases). This sequence originates from a woman aged 50 to 60 in good health and CMV-seropositive. CDR3 nucleotides: TGTGCCAGCAGCCCCATGGGGCAAAACTATGGCTACACCTTC. It specifies CASSPMGQNYGYTF.